The rows below give T cell receptor beta chains drawn from one sample of a study of T cell repertoires in cytomegalovirus infection. Antigens for these TCRs are unknown. TCRdb re-called the reads with MiXCR, one entry per CDR3 protein. The sample contains about 340,000 distinct CDR3 sequences, almost 30% of which appear only once. The sequenced sample was cultured PBMCs, obtained from culture after CMV antigen stimulation. These receptors came from a human donor in good health (CMV status not recorded). Some clones in this sample may be carry-over from other donors' samples. CDR3s include the opening cysteine and the closing phenylalanine or tryptophan. A D gene is named only where the DNA matches it firmly. Not every row has a clone size; where given, it reads once, few, many or a size class.

CDR3nt: TGTGCCAGCAGCTCCAAACAGGGGGCTAATAATTCACCCCTCCACTTT; CDR3aa: CASSSKQGANNSPLHF; abundance: few; v_gene: TRBV5-3; j_gene: TRBJ1-6; d_gene: TRBD1
CDR3nt: TGTGCCAGCAGCCCCGGCCTACGGTCCGCTAGCACAGATACGCAGTATTTT; CDR3aa: CASSPGLRSASTDTQYF; abundance: .; v_gene: TRBV7-8; j_gene: TRBJ2-3; d_gene: .
CDR3nt: TGTGCCAGCAGCCAGGGTTTGAGCGGGAGTATCAATGAGCAGTTCTTC; CDR3aa: CASSQGLSGSINEQFF; abundance: few; v_gene: TRBV3-1; j_gene: TRBJ2-1; d_gene: TRBD2
CDR3nt: TGTGCCAGCAGCTCAAGGCGGCAGGTTGTGGATACGCAGTATTTT; CDR3aa: CASSSRRQVVDTQYF; abundance: .; v_gene: TRBV5-6; j_gene: TRBJ2-3; d_gene: .
CDR3nt: TGTGCCAACAACAGGGCACCAGCATACGAGCAGTACTTC; CDR3aa: CANNRAPAYEQYF; abundance: .; v_gene: TRBV2; j_gene: TRBJ2-7; d_gene: .
CDR3nt: TGTGCCAGCAGCCAAGGACAGAGCGACCGGGAGCTGTTTTTT; CDR3aa: CASSQGQSDRELFF; abundance: .; v_gene: TRBV4-1; j_gene: TRBJ2-2; d_gene: .
CDR3nt: TGTGCCAGTAAGAAGGGGGAAGCAGGCAATCAGCCCCAGCATTTT; CDR3aa: CASKKGEAGNQPQHF; abundance: .; v_gene: TRBV19; j_gene: TRBJ1-5; d_gene: .
CDR3nt: TGTGCCGGGGAGGGCGAAGACTATGGCTACACCTTC; CDR3aa: CAGEGEDYGYTF; abundance: .; v_gene: TRBV2; j_gene: TRBJ1-2; d_gene: .
CDR3nt: TGCAGTGCCGAGGGTGACTATGGCTACACCTTC; CDR3aa: CSAEGDYGYTF; abundance: .; v_gene: TRBV20-1; j_gene: TRBJ1-2; d_gene: .
CDR3nt: TGCAGTGCTAGAGATTTTTCCGGGACAGGGGGCGACGAGCAGTACTTC; CDR3aa: CSARDFSGTGGDEQYF; abundance: .; v_gene: TRBV20-1; j_gene: TRBJ2-7; d_gene: TRBD1
CDR3nt: TGTGCCAGCAGTGACAGTCAGATCAGCTCCCCCCAGCATTTT; CDR3aa: CASSDSQISSPQHF; abundance: .; v_gene: TRBV6-1; j_gene: TRBJ1-5; d_gene: .
CDR3nt: TGTGCCAGCAGCTTTTCCGGGACGGGCTCCTACGAGCAGTACTTC; CDR3aa: CASSFSGTGSYEQYF; abundance: .; v_gene: TRBV7-2; j_gene: TRBJ2-7; d_gene: .
CDR3nt: TGTGCCAGCAGCCCCCAAGGGGGCGGTAATTCACCCCTCCACTTT; CDR3aa: CASSPQGGGNSPLHF; abundance: few; v_gene: TRBV7-3; j_gene: TRBJ1-6; d_gene: TRBD1
CDR3nt: TGTGCCAGCAGCCCAGGGTCTTGGTACGAGCAGTACTTC; CDR3aa: CASSPGSWYEQYF; abundance: .; v_gene: TRBV7-9; j_gene: TRBJ2-7; d_gene: .
CDR3nt: TGTGCCAGCAGCTGGGGGATACAGGGACTAACAAAAGAGACCCAGTACTTC; CDR3aa: CASSWGIQGLTKETQYF; abundance: .; v_gene: TRBV5-6; j_gene: TRBJ2-5; d_gene: .
CDR3nt: TGTGCCAGCAGCTTAGGGTTCGGGGTGGCTGAAGCTTTCTTT; CDR3aa: CASSLGFGVAEAFF; abundance: few; v_gene: TRBV7-2; j_gene: TRBJ1-1; d_gene: .
CDR3nt: TGTGCCAGCAGCTCCCCCACCTGGGGGAGATGTACTGAAGCTTTCTTT; CDR3aa: CASSSPTWGRCTEAFF; abundance: few; v_gene: TRBV7-3; j_gene: TRBJ1-1; d_gene: .
CDR3nt: TGTGCCAGTAGTTGGGAGGGGGCTGAAGCTTTCTTT; CDR3aa: CASSWEGAEAFF; abundance: .; v_gene: TRBV19; j_gene: TRBJ1-1; d_gene: .
CDR3nt: TGTGCCAGCTCACCAAGGGCAGGGGAGTCGAGTCAGCCCCAGCATTTT; CDR3aa: CASSPRAGESSQPQHF; abundance: few; v_gene: TRBV18; j_gene: TRBJ1-5; d_gene: .
CDR3nt: TGCAGTGCTAGATCGCCAACTAGCGGCTTGGTGACCGGGGAGCTGTTTTTT; CDR3aa: CSARSPTSGLVTGELFF; abundance: few; v_gene: TRBV20-1; j_gene: TRBJ2-2; d_gene: TRBD2
CDR3nt: TGTGCCAGCAGTGCCGACAGGGAGACCCAGTACTTC; CDR3aa: CASSADRETQYF; abundance: .; v_gene: TRBV6-1; j_gene: TRBJ2-5; d_gene: .
CDR3nt: TGTGCCATCAGAGCGGGAGACTCCTACGAGCAGTACTTC; CDR3aa: CAIRAGDSYEQYF; abundance: few; v_gene: TRBV12-3/TRBV12-4; j_gene: TRBJ2-7; d_gene: TRBD2